This T cell receptor beta chain was observed in a study of T cell responses to AZD1222 COVID-19 vaccine. Pooling was applied to second doses at about 4 or about 12 weeks. The CDR3 has 17 residues. CDR1 is MNHNS and CDR2 is SASEGT in the germline V gene. With V trimmed by 2 bases and J by 1 base, 3 bases remained unmatched. Assay used: immunoSEQ multiplex PCR; TCRdb lists only in-frame clones, some missing. The profile shows roughly 150,000 clones, roughly 90% of them singletons. This clonotype was sampled from an adult who received the AZD1222 COVID-19 vaccine. This chain links TRBV6-1 with TRBJ2-1; TRBD2 matches at 12 bases. The sequencing here drew on peripheral blood, taken 28 days after the second AZD1222 dose. CDR3 in amino acids: CASSELAGGPSYNEQFF. CDR3 coding DNA: TGTGCCAGCAGTGAACTAGCGGGGGGGCCATCCTACAATGAGCAGTTCTTC.